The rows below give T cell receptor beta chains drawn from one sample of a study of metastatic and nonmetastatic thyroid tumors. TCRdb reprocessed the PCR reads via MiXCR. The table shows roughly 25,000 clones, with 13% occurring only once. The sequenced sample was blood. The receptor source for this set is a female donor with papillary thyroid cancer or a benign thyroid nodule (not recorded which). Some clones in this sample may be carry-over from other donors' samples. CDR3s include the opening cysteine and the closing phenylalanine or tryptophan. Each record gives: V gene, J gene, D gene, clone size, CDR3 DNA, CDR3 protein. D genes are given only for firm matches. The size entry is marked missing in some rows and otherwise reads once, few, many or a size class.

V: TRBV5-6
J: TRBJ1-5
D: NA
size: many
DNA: TGTGCCAGCAGCTTGGGTAGGGTTCAGCCCCAGCATTTT
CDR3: CASSLGRVQPQHF

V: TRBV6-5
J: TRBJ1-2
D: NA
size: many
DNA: TGTGCCAGCAGTTACGACAGGAATGGCTACACCTTC
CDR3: CASSYDRNGYTF

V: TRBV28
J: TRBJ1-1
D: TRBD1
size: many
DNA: TGTGCCAGCAGCCCAAACCGACAGGGATGGACTGAAGCTTTCTTT
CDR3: CASSPNRQGWTEAFF

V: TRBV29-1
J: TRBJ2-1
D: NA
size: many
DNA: TGCAGCGTTGGAGGGCAGCTCCACAATGAGCAGTTCTTC
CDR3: CSVGGQLHNEQFF

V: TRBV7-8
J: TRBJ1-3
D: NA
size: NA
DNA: TGTGCCAGCATCCCGGGGAGCTCTGGAAACACCATATATTTT
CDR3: CASIPGSSGNTIYF

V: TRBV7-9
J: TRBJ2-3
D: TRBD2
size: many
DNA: TGTGCCAGCAGCCCCCAGGCGGGAGGTTCCGGTACGCAGTATTTT
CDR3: CASSPQAGGSGTQYF

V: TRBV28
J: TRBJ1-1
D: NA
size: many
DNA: TGTGCCAGCAATAGTCGGAACACTGAAGCTTTCTTT
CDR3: CASNSRNTEAFF

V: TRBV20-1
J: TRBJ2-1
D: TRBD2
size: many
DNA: TGCAGTGCTAGGGCCACTACTAGCGGGAGGGTGAATGAGCAGTTCTTC
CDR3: CSARATTSGRVNEQFF

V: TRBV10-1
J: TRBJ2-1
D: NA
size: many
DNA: TGCGCCAGCAGTCTAGCCTTGGGGAGTGAGCAGTTCTTC
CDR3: CASSLALGSEQFF

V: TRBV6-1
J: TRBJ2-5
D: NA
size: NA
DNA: TGTGCCAGCAGTACCGCGGAGGGCAGAGAGACCCAGTACTTC
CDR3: CASSTAEGRETQYF

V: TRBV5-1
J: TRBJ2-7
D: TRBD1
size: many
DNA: TGCGCCAGCAGCGTCGGGACAGGCGCCTTCCTCGAGCAGTACTTC
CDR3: CASSVGTGAFLEQYF

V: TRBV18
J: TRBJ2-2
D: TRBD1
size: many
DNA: TGTGCCAGCTCCCACTTCCGGGACAGGGGCCCTCGGACGGACACCGGGGAGCTGTTTTTT
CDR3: CASSHFRDRGPRTDTGELFF

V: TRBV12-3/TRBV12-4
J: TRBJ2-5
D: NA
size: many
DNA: TGTGCCAGCGCGGTAAAAGAGACCCAGTACTTC
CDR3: CASAVKETQYF

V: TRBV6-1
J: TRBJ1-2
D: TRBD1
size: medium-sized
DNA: TGTGCCAGCGGGGACAGGGGGCCGGTTGGCTACACCTTC
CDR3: CASGDRGPVGYTF

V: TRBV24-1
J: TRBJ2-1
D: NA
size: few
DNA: TGTGCCACCAGATCGGGGCACAATGAGCAGTTCTTC
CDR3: CATRSGHNEQFF

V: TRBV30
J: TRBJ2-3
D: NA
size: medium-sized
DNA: TGTGCCTGGAGTGTATGGGGGGTTACGAGCACAGATACGCAGTATTTT
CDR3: CAWSVWGVTSTDTQYF

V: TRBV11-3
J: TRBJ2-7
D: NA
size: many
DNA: TGTGCCAGCAGCCTGTCCCGGGACCGGGAGCAGTACTTC
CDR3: CASSLSRDREQYF

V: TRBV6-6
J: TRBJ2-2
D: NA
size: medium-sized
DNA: TGTGCCAGCAGTTACCAAGGTTTCACCGGGGAGCTGTTTTTT
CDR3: CASSYQGFTGELFF

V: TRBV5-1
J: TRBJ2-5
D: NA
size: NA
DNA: TGCGCCAGCAGCTTGGTGGGGGAGCTGGAGACCCAGTACTTC
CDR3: CASSLVGELETQYF

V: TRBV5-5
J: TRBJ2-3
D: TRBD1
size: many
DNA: TGTGCCAGCAGCCCTGGACAGGGGTCGGGTACGCAGTATTTT
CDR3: CASSPGQGSGTQYF

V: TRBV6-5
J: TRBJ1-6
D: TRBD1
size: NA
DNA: TGTGCCAGCAGTTCCAGCCGGACAGGGGTTAATTCACCCCTCCACTTT
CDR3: CASSSSRTGVNSPLHF

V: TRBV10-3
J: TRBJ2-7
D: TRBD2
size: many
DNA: TGTGCCATCGGGCCCGAGCTAGCGGGAGGGTCCTACGAGCAGTACTTC
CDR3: CAIGPELAGGSYEQYF

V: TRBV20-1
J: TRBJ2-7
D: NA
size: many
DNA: TGCAGTGCTAGGAGGGACATGCGCTACGAGCAGTACTTC
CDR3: CSARRDMRYEQYF

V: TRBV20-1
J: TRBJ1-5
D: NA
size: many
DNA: TGCAGTGCTAGGGGCAGTCATAGCAATCAGCCCCAGCATTTT
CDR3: CSARGSHSNQPQHF

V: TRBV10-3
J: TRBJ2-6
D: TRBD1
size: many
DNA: TGTGCCATCAGTTCCGCAGGGGGCTCTGGGGCCAACGTCCTGACTTTC
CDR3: CAISSAGGSGANVLTF

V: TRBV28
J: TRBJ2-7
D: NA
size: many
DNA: TGTGCCAGCAGTGGAGGGGGTAGCGGCTCCTACGAGCAGTACTTC
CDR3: CASSGGGSGSYEQYF

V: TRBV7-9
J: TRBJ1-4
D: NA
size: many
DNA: TGTGCCAGCAGCATCGGGTCGCTTAATGAAAAACTGTTTTTT
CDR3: CASSIGSLNEKLFF

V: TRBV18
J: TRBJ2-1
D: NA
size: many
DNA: TGTGCCAGCTCACGTTTCGATGAGCAGTTCTTC
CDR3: CASSRFDEQFF

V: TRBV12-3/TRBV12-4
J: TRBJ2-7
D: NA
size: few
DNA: TGTGCCAGCAGTTTTAGTGGCGGCACCTCCTACGAGCAGTACTTC
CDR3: CASSFSGGTSYEQYF

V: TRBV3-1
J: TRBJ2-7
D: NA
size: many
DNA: TGTGCCAGCAGCAAAGACGGCAGCGGGTACTACGAGCAGTACTTC
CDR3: CASSKDGSGYYEQYF

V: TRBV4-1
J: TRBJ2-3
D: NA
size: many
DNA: TGCGCCAGCAGTACCACAGATACGCAGTATTTT
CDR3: CASSTTDTQYF

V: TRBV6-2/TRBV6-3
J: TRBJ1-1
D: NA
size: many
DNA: TGTGCCAGCAGTTACTCGTGGCAGGCCGAAGCTTTCTTT
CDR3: CASSYSWQAEAFF

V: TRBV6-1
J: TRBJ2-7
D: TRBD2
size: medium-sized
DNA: TGTGCCAGCAGGGGGACTAGCGGCTACGAGCAGTACTTC
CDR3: CASRGTSGYEQYF

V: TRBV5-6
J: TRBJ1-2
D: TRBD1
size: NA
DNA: TGTGCCAGCAGCTTCTCCTTCCAACAACAGGGGTTCTATGGCTACACCTTC
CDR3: CASSFSFQQQGFYGYTF

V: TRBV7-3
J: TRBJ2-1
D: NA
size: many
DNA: TGTGCCAGCAGCACAGACAGCTTGGGGCACAATGAGCAGTTCTTC
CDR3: CASSTDSLGHNEQFF